This T cell receptor beta chain was recovered during a study of tumor-infiltrating lymphocytes in primary liver carcinoma (dated by TCRdb to between 2016 and 2019). General notes on the study: Between late 2015 and March 2016, a handful of patients in China with histopathologically diagnosed primary liver carcinoma had their tumors surgically resected. Of the five patients, three men and two women aged 30 to 69 years, four had hepatocellular carcinoma and one had combined HCC and intrahepatic cholangiocarcinoma. For each liver tumor, the study sampled five regions along with adjacent normal tissue and blood, and applied TCRbeta repertoire sequencing, expression microarrays and whole-exome sequencing. A total of about 35 specimens from 5 patients, comprising about 25 tumor regions, 5 adjacent noncancerous liver tissues and 5 peripheral blood samples, were covered by TCRbeta repertoire sequencing. Each sample produced roughly 3.5 to 8 million productive TCRbeta reads, and read depth showed no significant difference between tissue types. Repertoires from technical replicates were highly reproducible, with mean shared-clone rates approximately 0.88 and correlation coefficients above 0.95. The five patients had tumors of stage T1-T3 N0M0, with maximum diameters ranging from roughly 4.2 to 10 cm.

Overall results and qualifications from the work: Bulk unsorted samples precluded comparing CD4+ and CD8+ T cell repertoires. The study included only four to six patients, and the authors note findings should be validated in a larger study. Because sequencing covered only the TCR beta chain and unpaired alpha chains were not captured, true repertoire diversity is likely underestimated. A significantly larger repertoire fraction was made up by the top 250 clones in tumors than in blood (p = 0.039). Repertoire overlap was found to be higher between tumor regions (mean approximately 35%) than between tumor-adjacent (around 17%) or tumor-blood (roughly 15%) pairs, consistent with antigen-driven expansion.

This clonotype occurred many times. It lacks a known antigen. Per-nucleotide qualities are absent, and no much larger clonotype sits a single base away. A constant-region primer and ProtoScript II reverse transcriptase were used to reverse-transcribe TCRbeta-specific cDNA from roughly 480 ng total RNA. TCRbeta libraries were built with three nested multiplex PCR rounds, a slightly modified ARM-PCR procedure. A final 25-cycle PCR with Deep VentR polymerase added sample barcodes and Illumina adapters. Before sequencing, amplicons between 200 and 500 bp were purified from gel using a QIAquick gel extraction kit. TCRbeta amplicons were sequenced on an Illumina HiSeq 2500 with 250-bp paired-end reads. For the original study's pipeline: Reads were quality-trimmed with Trimmomatic v0.33, and paired reads were merged with FLASH v1.2.11 to recover full CDR3 sequences. V, D and J germline segments were assigned to the rearranged TCRbeta sequences using MiGEC v1.2.1b. Clonotype statistics and Shannon-Wiener diversity indices were computed with VDJtools v1.0.0. Except for diversity analysis, only each sample's 250 most abundant clonotypes were used in subsequent analyses to reduce sampling bias. TCRdb reran the public reads through fastp at Q25 and MiXCR, keeping productive beta chains. A single entry per CDR3 protein holds the most common genes and DNA from its merged rows. Here the V and J calls rest on TCRdb's processing, not on the authors' analysis. The sample table lists 320,000 or so distinct CDR3 sequences, 65% of them with a count of one. Roughly 10% of the sample is in the top ten clones.

RNA from unsorted whole blood was extracted with TRIzol reagent, and germline DNA was obtained with the DNeasy Blood & Tissue kit. Patients had chronic HBV infection and were treatment-naive at sampling. Before surgery, approximately 4.3 milliliters of peripheral blood were drawn into K2EDTA tubes. Sequencing input: peripheral blood. This clonotype was obtained from a man aged 35-49 years with primary liver carcinoma and hepatitis B virus infection.

In nucleotide form, the sequence is TGTGCCAGCATCCCGGCTAGCGGGAGGTTGCATGAGCAGTTCTTC. It encodes CASIPASGRLHEQFF. The V and J genes are TRBV6-5 and TRBJ2-1; 11 of the junction bases match TRBD2. V is pruned by 7 bases and J by 8 bases, leaving 10 bases of the junction without a gene match. There are 15 amino acids in the CDR3, from cysteine to phenylalanine inclusive. Only CDR3 DNA is held: 45 bases, read in frame from base 1. The germline V gene provides CDR1 MNHEY and CDR2 SVGAGI.